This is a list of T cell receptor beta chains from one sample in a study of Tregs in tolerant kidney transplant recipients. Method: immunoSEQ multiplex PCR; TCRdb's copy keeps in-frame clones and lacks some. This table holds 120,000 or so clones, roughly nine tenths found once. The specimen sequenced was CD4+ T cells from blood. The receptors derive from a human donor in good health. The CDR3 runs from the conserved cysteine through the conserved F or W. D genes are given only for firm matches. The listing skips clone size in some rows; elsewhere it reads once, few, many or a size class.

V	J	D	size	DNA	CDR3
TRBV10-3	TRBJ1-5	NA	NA	TGTGCCATCAGTGAGTCGTGGACAGCCGATCAGCCCCAGCATTTT	CAISESWTADQPQHF
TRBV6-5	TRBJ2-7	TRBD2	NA	TGTGCCAGCAGTTACGGCGGGGGGACTTACGAGCAGTACTTC	CASSYGGGTYEQYF
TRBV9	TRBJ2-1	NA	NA	TGTGCCAGCAGCGTAGCTACGGGGGCTACCTACAATGAGCAGTTCTTC	CASSVATGATYNEQFF
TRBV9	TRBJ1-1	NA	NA	TGTGCCAGCAGCGTAGGTCGGGTTCTGAACACTGAAGCTTTCTTT	CASSVGRVLNTEAFF
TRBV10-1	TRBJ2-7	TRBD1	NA	TGCGCCAGCAGTGAGTCGAGGACAGGGGCCTACGAGCAGTACTTC	CASSESRTGAYEQYF
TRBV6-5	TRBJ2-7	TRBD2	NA	TGTGCCAGCAGTTACGGTGTCCGGCGGGAGCCTTACGAGCAGTACTTC	CASSYGVRREPYEQYF
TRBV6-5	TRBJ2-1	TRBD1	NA	TGTGCCAGCAGTTTCCTCAGGGGGCCCTCCTACAATGAGCAGTTCTTC	CASSFLRGPSYNEQFF
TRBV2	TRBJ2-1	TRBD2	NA	TGTGCCAGCAGACTAGCGGGGAACAATGAGCAGTTCTTC	CASRLAGNNEQFF
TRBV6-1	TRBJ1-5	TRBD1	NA	TGTGCCAGCACCCAACAGGGGTTGGGCAATCAGCCCCAGCATTTT	CASTQQGLGNQPQHF
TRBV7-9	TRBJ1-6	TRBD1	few	TGTGCCAGCAGCCAAGGGGACAGGGATTCACCCCTCCACTTT	CASSQGDRDSPLHF
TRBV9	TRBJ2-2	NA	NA	TGTGCCAGCACCACAGGGTCGACGAAGGCCGGGGAGCTGTTTTTT	CASTTGSTKAGELFF
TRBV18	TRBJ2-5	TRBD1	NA	TGTGCCAGCTCAAAATACAGGGGGTTAAATAAAGAGACCCAGTACTTC	CASSKYRGLNKETQYF
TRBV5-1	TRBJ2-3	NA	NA	TGCGCCAGCAGCTTGGATACAGATACGCAGTATTTT	CASSLDTDTQYF
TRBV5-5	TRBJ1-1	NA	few	TGTGCCAGCAGTTGGACAGAGGAAACTGAAGCTTTCTTT	CASSWTEETEAFF
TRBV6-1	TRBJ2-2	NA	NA	TGTGCCAGCAGTTTTACGGCCGCGAACACCGGGGAGCTGTTTTTT	CASSFTAANTGELFF
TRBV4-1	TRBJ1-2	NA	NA	TGCGCCAGCAGCCAAGATCCTGGCAGGATGGGAGGCTACACCTTC	CASSQDPGRMGGYTF
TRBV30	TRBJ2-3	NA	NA	TGTGCCTGGTCGTACGGGGTAGATACGCAGTATTTT	CAWSYGVDTQYF
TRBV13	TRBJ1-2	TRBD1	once	TGTGCCAGCAGCTTAGAGGGGGCGCCTAACTATGGCTACACCTTC	CASSLEGAPNYGYTF
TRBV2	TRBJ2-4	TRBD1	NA	TGTGCCAGCAGGGCAGGGGGCGGGGTGGCCAAAAACATTCAGTACTTC	CASRAGGGVAKNIQYF
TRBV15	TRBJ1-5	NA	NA	TGTGCCACCAGCGTTCTGGACGGGTATAGCAATCAGCCCCAGCATTTT	CATSVLDGYSNQPQHF
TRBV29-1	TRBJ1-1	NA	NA	TGCAGCACAAAACAGGTCTTGAACACTGAAGCTTTCTTT	CSTKQVLNTEAFF
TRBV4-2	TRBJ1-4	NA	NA	TGTGCCAGCAGCCAAGAGGGTAATGAAAAACTGTTTTTT	CASSQEGNEKLFF
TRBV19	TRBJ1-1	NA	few	TGTGCCAGTAGTATGGGTGGGGGATCGTGGAACACTGAAGCTTTCTTT	CASSMGGGSWNTEAFF
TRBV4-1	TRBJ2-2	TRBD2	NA	TGCGCCAGCAGCCTTCTAGCGGGAGTAACCGGGGAGCTGTTTTTT	CASSLLAGVTGELFF
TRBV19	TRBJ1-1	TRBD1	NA	TGTGCCAGTAGTATTCTACAGGGGAAGGGGCAAGCTTTCTTT	CASSILQGKGQAFF
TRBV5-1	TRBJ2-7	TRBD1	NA	TGCGCCAGCAGCAGGACAGGGTCCGACTACGAGCAGTACTTC	CASSRTGSDYEQYF
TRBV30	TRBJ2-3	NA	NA	TGTGCCTGGAGCGGCCGTGGGATCGGGGGAGATACGCAGTATTTT	CAWSGRGIGGDTQYF
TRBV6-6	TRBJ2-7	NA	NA	TGTGCCAGCAGTTACTCGGGACTCTCCTACGAGCAGTACTTC	CASSYSGLSYEQYF
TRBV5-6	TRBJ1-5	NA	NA	TGTGCCAGCAGCTTGGGAGTCAGCATGGAAAATCAGCCCCAGCATTTT	CASSLGVSMENQPQHF
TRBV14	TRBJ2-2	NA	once	TGTGCCAGCAGCCTAAGGGTGACATCGAACACCGGGGAGCTGTTTTTT	CASSLRVTSNTGELFF
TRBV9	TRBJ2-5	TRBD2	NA	TGTGCCAGCAGCGTAGCGGGAGGGTGGCAAGAGACCCAGTACTTC	CASSVAGGWQETQYF
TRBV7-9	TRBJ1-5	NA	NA	TGTGCCAGCAGCTTAGGCGGGGGCGACAATCAGCCCCAGCATTTT	CASSLGGGDNQPQHF
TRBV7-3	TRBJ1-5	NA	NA	TGTGCCAGCAGCCCCTTCAATCAGCCCCAGCATTTT	CASSPFNQPQHF
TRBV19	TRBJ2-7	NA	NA	TGTGCCAGTAGTATGAAGGGTGTTGGGCCCTACGAGCAGTACTTC	CASSMKGVGPYEQYF
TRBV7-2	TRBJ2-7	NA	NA	TGTGCCAGCAGCCCTTCCTCAGGGGTCTACGAGCAGTACTTC	CASSPSSGVYEQYF
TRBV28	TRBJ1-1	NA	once	TGTGCCAGCCACTGGGGGGGGGACACTGAAGCTTTCTTT	CASHWGGDTEAFF
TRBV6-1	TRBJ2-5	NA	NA	TGTGCCACCGATGGGGTTCGGGAGACCCAGTACTTC	CATDGVRETQYF
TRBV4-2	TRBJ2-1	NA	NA	TGTGCCAGCAGCCAAGTTGCCAGCGGCTCCTACAATGAGCAGTTCTTC	CASSQVASGSYNEQFF
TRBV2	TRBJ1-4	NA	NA	TGTGCCAGCAAATTAGTGGCAGGGGAAAAACTGTTTTTT	CASKLVAGEKLFF
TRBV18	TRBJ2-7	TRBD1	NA	TGTGCCAGCTCACCTTGGGGGACAGGGGCCTACGAGCAGTACTTC	CASSPWGTGAYEQYF
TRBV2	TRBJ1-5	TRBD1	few	TGTGCCAGCAGCGGGACAGGGGGCACCCGAAATCAGCCCCAGCATTTT	CASSGTGGTRNQPQHF
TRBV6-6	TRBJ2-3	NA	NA	TGTGCCAGCAACGAGGTGGCAGATACGCAGTATTTT	CASNEVADTQYF
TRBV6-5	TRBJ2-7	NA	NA	TGTGCCAGCATGGGGATGGGGGCGGGCTACGAGCAGTACTTC	CASMGMGAGYEQYF
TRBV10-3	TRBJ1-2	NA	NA	TGTGCCATCAGTGAGTCATTGTCGACAGGAATTAACTATGGCTACACCTTC	CAISESLSTGINYGYTF
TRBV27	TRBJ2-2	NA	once	TGTGCCAGCAGGCGAGTTCCCAACACCGGGGAGCTGTTTTTT	CASRRVPNTGELFF
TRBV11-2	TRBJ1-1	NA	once	TGTGCCAGCAGCACGGCCTTTGAAGCTTTCTTT	CASSTAFEAFF
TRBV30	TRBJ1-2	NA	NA	TGTGCCTGGAGTGTACTGGGGAAGGGCAGTAAAGATGGCTACACCTTC	CAWSVLGKGSKDGYTF
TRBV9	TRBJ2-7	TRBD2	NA	TGTGCCAGCAGCGTAGGGGGGCTAGCGGGGTTGCAGCAGTACTTC	CASSVGGLAGLQQYF
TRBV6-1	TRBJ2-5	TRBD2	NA	TGTGCCAGCAGTGGGACTAGCGGTGAGACCCAGTACTTC	CASSGTSGETQYF
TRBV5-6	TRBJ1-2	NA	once	TGTGCCAGCAGCTTGTATCCGGCCCTGGGCTACACCTTC	CASSLYPALGYTF
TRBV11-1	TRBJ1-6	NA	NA	TGTGCCAGCAGCGTCGCGGGACCCAATAATTCACCCCTCCACTTT	CASSVAGPNNSPLHF
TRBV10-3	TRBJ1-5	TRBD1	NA	TGTGCCATCAGCCGGGACAGTTACCAGCCCCAGCATTTT	CAISRDSYQPQHF
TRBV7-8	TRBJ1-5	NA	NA	TGTGCCAGCAGCCTCTTGTCGCCGGGACTATGGGTTCAGCCCCAGCATTTT	CASSLLSPGLWVQPQHF
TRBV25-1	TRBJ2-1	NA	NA	TGTGCCAGCAGTGCAGCTGGCAGCGGTGAGCAGTTCTTC	CASSAAGSGEQFF
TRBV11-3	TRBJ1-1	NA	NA	TGTGCCAGCAGCCGCACAGGGAACACTGAAGCTTTCTTT	CASSRTGNTEAFF